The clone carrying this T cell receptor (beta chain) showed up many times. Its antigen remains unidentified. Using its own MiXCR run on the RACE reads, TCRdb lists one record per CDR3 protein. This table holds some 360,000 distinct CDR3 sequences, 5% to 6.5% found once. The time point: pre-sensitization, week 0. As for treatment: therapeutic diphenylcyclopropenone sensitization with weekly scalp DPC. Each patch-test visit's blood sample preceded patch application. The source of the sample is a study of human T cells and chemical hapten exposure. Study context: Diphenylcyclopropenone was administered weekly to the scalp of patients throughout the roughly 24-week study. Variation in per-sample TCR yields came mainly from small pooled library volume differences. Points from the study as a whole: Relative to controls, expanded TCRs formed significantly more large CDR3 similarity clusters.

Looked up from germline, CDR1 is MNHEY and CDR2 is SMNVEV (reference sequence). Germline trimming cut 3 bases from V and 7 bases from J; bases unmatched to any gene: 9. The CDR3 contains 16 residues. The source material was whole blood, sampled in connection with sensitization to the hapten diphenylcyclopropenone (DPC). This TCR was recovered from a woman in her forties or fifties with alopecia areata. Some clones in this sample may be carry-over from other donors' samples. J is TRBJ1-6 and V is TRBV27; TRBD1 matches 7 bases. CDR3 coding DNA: TGTGCCAGCAGTTTTAGGGTAGGGGGCGGGAATTCACCCCTCCACTTT. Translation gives CASSFRVGGGNSPLHF.